This T cell receptor beta chain derives from a study of T cells after yellow fever vaccination. Study at large: Libraries from low-cell-number fractions were prepared with the SMART-Seq v4 Ultra Low Input RNA kit.

From the 5' RACE reads, TCRdb called clonotypes with MiXCR, one entry per CDR3 protein. This table has a few hundred thousand distinct CDR3 sequences, less than 4.5% appearing once. The CDR3 sequence is 13 residues long. Germline V gene data show CDR1 as ENHRY and CDR2 as SYGVKD. V was trimmed by 3 bases and J by 8 bases, leaving 13 bases between them. The rearrangement joins TRBV10-3 to TRBJ1-2; D uncertain. The TCR comes from a man younger than 35 who received the YFV17D yellow fever vaccine. Here the sequenced sample was PBMCs, taken on the day of the yellow fever booster vaccination. The CDR3 reads CAISERTQEGYTF. The CDR3 DNA sequence: TGTGCCATCAGTGAAAGGACCCAGGAAGGCTACACCTTC.